The TCR beta chain described here comes from a study of blood T cell repertoires in COVID-19. Profiled with immunoSEQ multiplex PCR; TCRdb holds only in-frame clones, not every one. The sample contains about 120,000 clones, about 79% of which appear only once. CDR1 is SGDLS, CDR2 YYNGEE, per germline. This CDR3 is 18 amino acids long. Trimming stripped 0 bases from V and 1 base from J, with 19 bases between. The TCR originated in a man aged 65-85 years with acute or convalescent COVID-19. J is TRBJ1-2 and V is TRBV9; no firm D call. The material sequenced was peripheral blood. The CDR3 protein is CASSVGVEPGVVNYGYTF. The CDR3, as DNA: TGTGCCAGCAGCGTAGGGGTAGAGCCGGGAGTCGTTAACTATGGCTACACCTTC.